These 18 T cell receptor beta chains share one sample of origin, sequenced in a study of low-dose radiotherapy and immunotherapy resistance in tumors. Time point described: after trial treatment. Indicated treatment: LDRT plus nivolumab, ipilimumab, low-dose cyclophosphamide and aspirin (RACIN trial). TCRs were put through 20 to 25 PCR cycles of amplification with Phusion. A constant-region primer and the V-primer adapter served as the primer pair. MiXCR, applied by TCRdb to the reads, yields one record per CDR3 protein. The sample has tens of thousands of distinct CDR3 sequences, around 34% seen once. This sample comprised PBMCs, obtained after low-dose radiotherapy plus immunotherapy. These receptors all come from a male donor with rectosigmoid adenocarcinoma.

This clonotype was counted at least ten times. The CDR3 DNA sequence: TGTGCCACCAGGGGCAAAAACATTCAGTACTTC. Its translation is CATRGKNIQYF. The J gene is TRBJ2-4, the V gene TRBV6-2 or TRBV6-3, with TRBD1 as a possible D gene (6 bases). V was clipped by 10 bases and J by 3 bases, with 7 bases between them. CDR1 and CDR2 (germline): MNHEY, SVGEGT. The CDR3 runs 11 residues.

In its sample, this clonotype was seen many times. CDR3 coding DNA: TGTGCCAGCAGCCGAGAACAGGGGTACGAGCAGTACTTC. This sequence encodes CASSREQGYEQYF. The gene calls are TRBV4-2 and TRBJ2-7, with 7 bases aligning to TRBD1. V lost 4 bases to trimming and J lost 4 bases; unmatched junction nucleotides: 4. CDR1 LGHNA and CDR2 YNFKEQ come from the germline V gene. CDR3 size: 13 residues.

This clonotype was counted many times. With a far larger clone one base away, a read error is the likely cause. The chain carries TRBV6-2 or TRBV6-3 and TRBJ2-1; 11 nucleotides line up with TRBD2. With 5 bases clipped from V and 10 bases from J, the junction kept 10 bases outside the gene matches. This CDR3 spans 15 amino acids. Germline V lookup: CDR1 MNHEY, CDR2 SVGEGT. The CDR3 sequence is CASSEDGTSGYEQFF. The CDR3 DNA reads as TGTGCCAGCAGTGAGGACGGGACTAGCGGCTACGAGCAGTTCTTC.

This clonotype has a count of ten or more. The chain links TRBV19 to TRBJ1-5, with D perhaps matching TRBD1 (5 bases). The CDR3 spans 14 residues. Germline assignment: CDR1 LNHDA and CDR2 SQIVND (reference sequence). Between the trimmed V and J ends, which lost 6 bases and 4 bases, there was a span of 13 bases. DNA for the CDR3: TGTGCCAGTAGCCTAAAGGGACCTAATCAGCCCCAGCATTTT. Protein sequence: CASSLKGPNQPQHF.

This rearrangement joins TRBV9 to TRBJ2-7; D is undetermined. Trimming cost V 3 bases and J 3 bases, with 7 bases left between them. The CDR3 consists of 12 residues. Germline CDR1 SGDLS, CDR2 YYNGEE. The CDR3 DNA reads TGTGCCAGCAGCGGCTGGGGCTACGAGCAGTACTTC. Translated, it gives CASSGWGYEQYF.

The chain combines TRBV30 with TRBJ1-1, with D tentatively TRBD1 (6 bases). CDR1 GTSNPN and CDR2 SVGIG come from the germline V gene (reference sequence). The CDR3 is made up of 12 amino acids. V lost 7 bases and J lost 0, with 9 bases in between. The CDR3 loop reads CASGQLNTEAFF. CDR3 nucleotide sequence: TGTGCCTCGGGACAACTGAACACTGAAGCTTTCTTT. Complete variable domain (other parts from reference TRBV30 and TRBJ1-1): SQTIHQWPATLVQPVGSPLSLECTVEGTSNPNLYWYRQAAGRGLQLLFYSVGIGQISSEVPQNLSASRPQDRQFILSSKKLLLSDSGFYLCASGQLNTEAFFGQGTRLTVV.

The CDR3 loop reads CASSPPRGPNTEAFF. As DNA, the CDR3 is TGTGCCAGCAGCCCGCCCAGGGGACCGAACACTGAAGCTTTCTTT. The V call is TRBV28, the J call TRBJ1-1; a weak D match, TRBD1 (6 bases). CDR1 is MDHEN, CDR2 SYDVKM, per germline. V was shortened by 6 bases and J by 1 base, with 15 bases between the two germline ends. The CDR3 length is 15 residues.

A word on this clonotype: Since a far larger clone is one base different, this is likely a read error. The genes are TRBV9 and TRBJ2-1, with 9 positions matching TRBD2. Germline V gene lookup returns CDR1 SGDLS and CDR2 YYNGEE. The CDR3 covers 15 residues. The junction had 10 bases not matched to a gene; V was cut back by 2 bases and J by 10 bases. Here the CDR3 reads CASSVLSGSSYEQFF. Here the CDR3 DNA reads TGTGCCAGCAGCGTCCTTAGCGGGAGCTCCTACGAGCAGTTCTTC.

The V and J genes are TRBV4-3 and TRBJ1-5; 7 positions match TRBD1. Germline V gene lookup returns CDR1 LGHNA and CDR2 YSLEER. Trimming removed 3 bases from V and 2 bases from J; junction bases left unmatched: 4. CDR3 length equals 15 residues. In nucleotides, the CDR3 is TGCGCCAGCAGCCAGGAGAGGGGGCGCAATCAGCCCCAGCATTTT. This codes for CASSQERGRNQPQHF.

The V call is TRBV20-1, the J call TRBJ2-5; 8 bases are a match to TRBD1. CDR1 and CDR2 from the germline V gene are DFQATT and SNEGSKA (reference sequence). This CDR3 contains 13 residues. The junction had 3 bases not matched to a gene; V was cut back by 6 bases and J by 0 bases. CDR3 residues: CSAEGQDQETQYF. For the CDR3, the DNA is TGCAGTGCAGAGGGACAGGACCAAGAGACCCAGTACTTC.

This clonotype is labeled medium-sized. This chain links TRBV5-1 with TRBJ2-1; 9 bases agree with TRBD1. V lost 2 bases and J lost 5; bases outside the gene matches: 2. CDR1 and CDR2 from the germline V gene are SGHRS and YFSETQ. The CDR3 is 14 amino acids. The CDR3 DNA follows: TGCGCCAGCAGCTTAAGACAGGGGGACAATGAGCAGTTCTTC. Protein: CASSLRQGDNEQFF. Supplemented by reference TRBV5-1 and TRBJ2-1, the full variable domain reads KAGVTQTPRYLIKTRGQQVTLSCSPISGHRSVSWYQQTPGQGLQFLFEYFSETQRNKGNFPGRFSGRQFSNSRSEMNVSTLELGDSALYLCASSLRQGDNEQFFGPGTRLTVL.

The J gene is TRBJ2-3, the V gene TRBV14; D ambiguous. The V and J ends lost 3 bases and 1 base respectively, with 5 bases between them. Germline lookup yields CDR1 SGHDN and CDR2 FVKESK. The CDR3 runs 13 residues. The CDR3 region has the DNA TGTGCCAGCAGCCACTCGGGCACAGATACGCAGTATTTT. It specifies CASSHSGTDTQYF.

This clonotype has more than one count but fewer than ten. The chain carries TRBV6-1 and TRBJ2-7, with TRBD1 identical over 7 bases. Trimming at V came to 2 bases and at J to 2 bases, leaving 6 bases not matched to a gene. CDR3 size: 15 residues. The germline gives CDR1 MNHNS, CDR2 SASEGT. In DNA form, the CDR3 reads TGTGCCAGCAGTGAAACCCGGGACAGTCCCTACGAGCAGTACTTC. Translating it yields CASSETRDSPYEQYF.

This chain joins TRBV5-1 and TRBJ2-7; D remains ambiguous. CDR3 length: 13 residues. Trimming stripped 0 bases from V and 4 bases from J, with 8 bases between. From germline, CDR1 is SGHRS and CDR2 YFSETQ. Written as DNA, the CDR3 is TGCGCCAGCAGCTTGGAGGGTTATTACGAGCAGTACTTC. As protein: CASSLEGYYEQYF.

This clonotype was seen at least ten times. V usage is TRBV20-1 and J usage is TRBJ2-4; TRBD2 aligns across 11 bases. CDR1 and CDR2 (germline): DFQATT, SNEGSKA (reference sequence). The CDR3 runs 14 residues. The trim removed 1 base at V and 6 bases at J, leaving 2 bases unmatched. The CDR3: CSARGGTSGNIQYF. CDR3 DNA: TGCAGTGCTAGAGGGGGGACTAGCGGAAACATTCAGTACTTC.

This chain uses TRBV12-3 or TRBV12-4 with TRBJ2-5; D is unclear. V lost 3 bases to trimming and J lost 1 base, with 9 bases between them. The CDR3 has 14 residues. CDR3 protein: CASSFLSTQETQYF. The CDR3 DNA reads TGTGCCAGCAGTTTTCTCTCGACCCAAGAGACCCAGTACTTC.

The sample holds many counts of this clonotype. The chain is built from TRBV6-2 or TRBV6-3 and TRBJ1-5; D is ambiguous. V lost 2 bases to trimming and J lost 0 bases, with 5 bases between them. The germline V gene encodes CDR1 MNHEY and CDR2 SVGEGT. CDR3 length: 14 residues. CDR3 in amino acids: CASSYVDSNQPQHF. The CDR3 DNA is TGTGCCAGCAGTTACGTGGATAGCAATCAGCCCCAGCATTTT.

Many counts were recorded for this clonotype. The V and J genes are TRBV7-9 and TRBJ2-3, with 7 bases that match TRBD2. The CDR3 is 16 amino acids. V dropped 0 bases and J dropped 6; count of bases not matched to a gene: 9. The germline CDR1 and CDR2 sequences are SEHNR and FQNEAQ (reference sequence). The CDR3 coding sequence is TGTGCCAGCAGCTTAGCGGGCAGCGGGATGCTCGATACGCAGTATTTT. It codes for CASSLAGSGMLDTQYF.